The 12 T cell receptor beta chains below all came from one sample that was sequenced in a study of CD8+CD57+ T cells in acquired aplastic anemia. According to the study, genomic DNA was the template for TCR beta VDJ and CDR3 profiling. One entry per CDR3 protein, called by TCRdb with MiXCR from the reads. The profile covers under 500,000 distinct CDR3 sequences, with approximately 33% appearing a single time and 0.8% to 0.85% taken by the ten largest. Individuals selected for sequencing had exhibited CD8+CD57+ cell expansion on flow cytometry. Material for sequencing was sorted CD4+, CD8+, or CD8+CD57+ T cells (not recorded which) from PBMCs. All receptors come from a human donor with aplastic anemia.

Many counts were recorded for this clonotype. CDR3 region: CASKLLWAGDYGYTF. In DNA form, the CDR3 reads TGTGCCAGTAAACTTCTGTGGGCAGGTGACTATGGCTACACCTTC. The chain combines TRBV19 with TRBJ1-2; no clear D gene. V was clipped by 7 bases and J by 3 bases, with 18 bases between them. Germline V gene data show CDR1 as LNHDA and CDR2 as SQIVND (reference sequence). This CDR3 comprises 15 residues. Supplemented by reference TRBV19 and TRBJ1-2, the full variable domain reads DGGITQSPKYLFRKEGQNVTLSCEQNLNHDAMYWYRQDPGQGLRLIYYSQIVNDFQKGDIAEGYSVSREKKESFPLTVTSAQKNPTAFYLCASKLLWAGDYGYTFGSGTRLTVV.

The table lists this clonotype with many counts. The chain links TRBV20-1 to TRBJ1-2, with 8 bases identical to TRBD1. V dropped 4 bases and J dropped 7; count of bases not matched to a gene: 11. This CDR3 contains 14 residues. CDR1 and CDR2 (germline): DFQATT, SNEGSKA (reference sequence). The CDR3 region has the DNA TGCAGTGCTACAGCCCGAACAGGGGGAAGTGGCTACACCTTC. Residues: CSATARTGGSGYTF.

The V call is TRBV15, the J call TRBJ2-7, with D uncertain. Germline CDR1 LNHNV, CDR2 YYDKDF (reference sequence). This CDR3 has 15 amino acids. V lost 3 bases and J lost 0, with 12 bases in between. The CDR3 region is CATSSLARSSYEQYF. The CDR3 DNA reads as TGTGCCACCAGCAGCTTGGCTCGGAGCTCCTACGAGCAGTACTTC.

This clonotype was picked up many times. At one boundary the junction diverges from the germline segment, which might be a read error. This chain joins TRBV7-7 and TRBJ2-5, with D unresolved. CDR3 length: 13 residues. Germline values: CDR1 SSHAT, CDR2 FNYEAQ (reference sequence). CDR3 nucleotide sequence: TGTGCTAGCAGCCCAACAGTTATGGAGACCCAGTACTTC. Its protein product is CASSPTVMETQYF.

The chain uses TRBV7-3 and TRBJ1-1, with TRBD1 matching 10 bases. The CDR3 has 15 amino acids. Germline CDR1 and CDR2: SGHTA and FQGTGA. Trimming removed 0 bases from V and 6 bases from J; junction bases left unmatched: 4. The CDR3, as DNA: TGTGCCAGCAGCTTAACGGGACAGGGGTCGGCTGAAGCTTTCTTT. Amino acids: CASSLTGQGSAEAFF.

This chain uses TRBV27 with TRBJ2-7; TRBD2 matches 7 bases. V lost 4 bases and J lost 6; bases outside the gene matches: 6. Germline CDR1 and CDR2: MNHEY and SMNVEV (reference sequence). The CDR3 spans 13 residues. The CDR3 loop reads CASSYRLASEQYF. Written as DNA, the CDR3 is TGTGCCAGCAGTTACCGACTAGCTAGCGAGCAGTACTTC.

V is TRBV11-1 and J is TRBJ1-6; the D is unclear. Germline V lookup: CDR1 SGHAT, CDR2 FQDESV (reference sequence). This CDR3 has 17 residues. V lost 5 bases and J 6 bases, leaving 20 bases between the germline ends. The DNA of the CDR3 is TGTGCCAGCAGCCGACACCAACAAAGACCGAGTAATTCACCCCTCCACTTT. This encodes CASSRHQQRPSNSPLHF.

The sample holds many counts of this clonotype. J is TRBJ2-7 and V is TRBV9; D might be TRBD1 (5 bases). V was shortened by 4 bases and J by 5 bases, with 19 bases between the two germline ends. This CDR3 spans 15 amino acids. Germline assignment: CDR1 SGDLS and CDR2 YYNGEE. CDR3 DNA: TGTGCCAGCAGCTCAGGCCAGGGAAGTCGCAACGAGCAGTACTTC. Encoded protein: CASSSGQGSRNEQYF.

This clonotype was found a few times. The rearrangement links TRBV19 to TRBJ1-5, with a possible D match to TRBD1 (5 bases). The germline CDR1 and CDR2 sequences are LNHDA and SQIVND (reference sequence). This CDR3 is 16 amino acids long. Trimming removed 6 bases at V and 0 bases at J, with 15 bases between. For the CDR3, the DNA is TGTGCCAGTAGCCTCCTTGCGGGGCTTAGCAATCAGCCCCAGCATTTT. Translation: CASSLLAGLSNQPQHF.

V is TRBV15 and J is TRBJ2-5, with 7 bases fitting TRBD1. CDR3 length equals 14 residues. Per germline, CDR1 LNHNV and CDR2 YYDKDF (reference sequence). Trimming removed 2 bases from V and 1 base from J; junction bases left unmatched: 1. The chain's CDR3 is CATSRWDSQETQYF. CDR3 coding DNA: TGTGCCACCAGCAGATGGGACAGCCAAGAGACCCAGTACTTC.

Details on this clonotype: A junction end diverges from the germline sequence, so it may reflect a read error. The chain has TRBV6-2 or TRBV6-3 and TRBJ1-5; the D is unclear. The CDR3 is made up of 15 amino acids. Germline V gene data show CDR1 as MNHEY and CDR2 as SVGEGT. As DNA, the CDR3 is TGTGCCAACAGTTACGGAGGGCTAAGTAATCAGCCCCAGCATTTT. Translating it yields CANSYGGLSNQPQHF.

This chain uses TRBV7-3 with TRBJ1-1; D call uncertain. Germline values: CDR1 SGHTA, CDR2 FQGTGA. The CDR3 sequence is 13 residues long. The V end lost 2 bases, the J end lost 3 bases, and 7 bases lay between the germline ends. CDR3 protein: CASSLYGHTEAFF. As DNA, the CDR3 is TGTGCCAGCAGCTTATATGGCCACACTGAAGCTTTCTTT.